The source of this T cell receptor beta chain is a study of T cell responses to AZD1222 COVID-19 vaccine. Overall study results and limits: Sampling captured repertoires only after the peak T cell response. Two doses of AZD1222 preceded a rise in Spike-specific TCR breadth and depth. The donor group comprised mostly white British people and more females; the analysis possibly underestimated clonal diversity.

V was clipped by 2 bases and J by 1 base, with 8 bases between them. The CDR3 spans 14 residues. Looked up from germline, CDR1 is SGHTA and CDR2 is FQGNSA. This clone came up a few times. Its antigen is still unknown. Generated by immunoSEQ multiplex PCR, the TCRdb table keeps only in-frame clones and is missing some. The sample consists of 90,000 to 150,000 clones, approximately 85% of them appearing once. The chain is built from TRBV7-2 and TRBJ1-1, with D possibly TRBD1 on 5 matching bases. This material consisted of peripheral blood, taken on day 0 of AZD1222 vaccination. The sequence came from an adult in good health. The DNA of the CDR3 is TGTGCCAGCAGCTTACAGGGACGGAACACTGAAGCTTTCTTT. Translation gives CASSLQGRNTEAFF.